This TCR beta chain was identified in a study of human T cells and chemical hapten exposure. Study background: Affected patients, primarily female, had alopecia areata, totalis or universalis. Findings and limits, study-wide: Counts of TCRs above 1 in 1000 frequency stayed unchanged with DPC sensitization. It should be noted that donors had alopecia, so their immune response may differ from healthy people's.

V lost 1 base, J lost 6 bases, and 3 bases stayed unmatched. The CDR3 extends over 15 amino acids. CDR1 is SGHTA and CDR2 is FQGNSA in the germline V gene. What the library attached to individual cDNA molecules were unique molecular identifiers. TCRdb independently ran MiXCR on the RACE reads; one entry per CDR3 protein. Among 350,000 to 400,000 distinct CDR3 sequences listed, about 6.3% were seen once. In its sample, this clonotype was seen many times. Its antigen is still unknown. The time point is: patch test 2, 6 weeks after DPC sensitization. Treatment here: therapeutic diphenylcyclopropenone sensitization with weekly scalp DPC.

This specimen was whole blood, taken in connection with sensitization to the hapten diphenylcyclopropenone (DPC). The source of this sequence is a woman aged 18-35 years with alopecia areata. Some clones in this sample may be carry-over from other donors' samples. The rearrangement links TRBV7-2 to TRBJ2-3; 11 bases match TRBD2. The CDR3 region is CASSLGSGGADTQYF. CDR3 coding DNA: TGTGCCAGCAGCTTAGGTAGCGGGGGGGCGGATACGCAGTATTTT. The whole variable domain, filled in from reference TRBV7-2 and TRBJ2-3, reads GAGVSQSPSNKVTEKGKDVELRCDPISGHTALYWYRQSLGQGLEFLIYFQGNSAPDKSGLPSDRFSAERTGGSVSTLTIQRTQQEDSAVYLCASSLGSGGADTQYFGPGTRLTVL.